This TCR beta chain was profiled in a study of shared clonotypes between healthy human individuals. About the study: Plates per donor: three CD4 naive, three CD4 memory, two CD8 naive, one CD8 memory.

Data came from immunoSEQ multiplex PCR; TCRdb stores just in-frame clones and leaves some out. The sample lists about 2.3 million clones; over 90% were seen once. In regard to this clone: What it recognizes is unknown. One end of the junction fails to match germline, which may point to a read error.

Findings of the study overall: It was the few donors that limited the genetic and exposure-history diversity represented. Sequencing depth was expected to influence donor clonotype sharing.

Germline V gene sequence: CDR1 SGHTA, CDR2 FQGNSA. The CDR3 spans 12 residues. The clonotype was recovered from a man aged 18-30 years in good health. Some clones in this sample may be carry-over from other donors' samples. What was sequenced was naive CD4+ T cells from PBMCs. Subset here: CD45RA+ positively selected. The chain recombines TRBV7-2 with TRBJ2-1, with 9 bases lining up with TRBD1. CDR3 loop: CASSSPPGQGIF. As DNA, the CDR3 is TGTGCCAGCAGCTCCCCACCGGGACAGGGAATCTTC.